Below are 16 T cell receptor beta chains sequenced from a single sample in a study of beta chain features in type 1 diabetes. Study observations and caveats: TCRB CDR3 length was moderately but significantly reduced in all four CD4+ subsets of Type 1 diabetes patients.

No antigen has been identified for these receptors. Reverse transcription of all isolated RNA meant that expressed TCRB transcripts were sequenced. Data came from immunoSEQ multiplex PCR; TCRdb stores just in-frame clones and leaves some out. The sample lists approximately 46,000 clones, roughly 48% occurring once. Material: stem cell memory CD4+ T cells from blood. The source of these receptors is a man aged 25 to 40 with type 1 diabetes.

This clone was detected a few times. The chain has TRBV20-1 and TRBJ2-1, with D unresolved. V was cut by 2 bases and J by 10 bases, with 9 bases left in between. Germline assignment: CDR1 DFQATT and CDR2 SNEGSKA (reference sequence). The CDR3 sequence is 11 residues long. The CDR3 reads CSARFYSEQFF. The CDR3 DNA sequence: TGCAGTGCTAGATTCTATTCGGAGCAGTTCTTC.

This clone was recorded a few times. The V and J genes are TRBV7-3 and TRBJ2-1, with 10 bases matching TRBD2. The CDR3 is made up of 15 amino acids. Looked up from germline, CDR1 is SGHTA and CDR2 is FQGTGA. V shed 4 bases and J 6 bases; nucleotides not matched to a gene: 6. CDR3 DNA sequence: TGTGCCAGCAGCTCCCTAGCGGGAGTTGGCAATGAGCAGTTCTTC. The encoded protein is CASSSLAGVGNEQFF. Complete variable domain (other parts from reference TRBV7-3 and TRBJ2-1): GAGVSQTPSNKVTEKGKYVELRCDPISGHTALYWYRQSLGQGPEFLIYFQGTGAADDSGLPNDRFFAVRPEGSVSTLKIQRTERGDSAVYLCASSSLAGVGNEQFFGPGTRLTVL.

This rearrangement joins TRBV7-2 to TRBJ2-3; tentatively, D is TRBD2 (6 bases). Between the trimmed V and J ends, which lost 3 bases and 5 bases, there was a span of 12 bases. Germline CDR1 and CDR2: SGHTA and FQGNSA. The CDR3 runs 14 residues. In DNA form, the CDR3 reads TGTGCCAGCAGCTTCGGGGGTTCTGTAGATACGCAGTATTTT. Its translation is CASSFGGSVDTQYF.

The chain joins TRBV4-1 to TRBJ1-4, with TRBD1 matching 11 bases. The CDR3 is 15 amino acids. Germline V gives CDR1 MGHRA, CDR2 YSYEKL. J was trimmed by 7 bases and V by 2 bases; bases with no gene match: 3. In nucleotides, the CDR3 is TGCGCCAGCAGCCAATTGGGACAGGGGGTTGAAAAACTGTTTTTT. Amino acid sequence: CASSQLGQGVEKLFF.

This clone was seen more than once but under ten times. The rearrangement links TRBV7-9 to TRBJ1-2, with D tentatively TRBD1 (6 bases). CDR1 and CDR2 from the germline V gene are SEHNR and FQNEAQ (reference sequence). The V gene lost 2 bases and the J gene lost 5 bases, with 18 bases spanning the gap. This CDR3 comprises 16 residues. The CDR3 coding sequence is TGTGCCAGCAGCTTATCCGGGGGGGGCTCCTCATATGGCTACACCTTC. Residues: CASSLSGGGSSYGYTF. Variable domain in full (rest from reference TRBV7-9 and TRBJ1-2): DTGVSQNPRHKITKRGQNVTFRCDPISEHNRLYWYRQTLGQGPEFLTYFQNEAQLEKSRLLSDRFSAERPKGSFSTLEIQRTEQGDSAMYLCASSLSGGGSSYGYTFGSGTRLTVV.

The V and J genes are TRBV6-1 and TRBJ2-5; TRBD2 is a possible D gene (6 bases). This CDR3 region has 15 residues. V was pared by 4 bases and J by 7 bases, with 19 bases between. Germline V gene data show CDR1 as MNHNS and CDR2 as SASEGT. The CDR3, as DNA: TGTGCCAGCAGTGGTAAAGGTGGGGGGATTGCGACCCAGTACTTC. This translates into CASSGKGGGIATQYF.

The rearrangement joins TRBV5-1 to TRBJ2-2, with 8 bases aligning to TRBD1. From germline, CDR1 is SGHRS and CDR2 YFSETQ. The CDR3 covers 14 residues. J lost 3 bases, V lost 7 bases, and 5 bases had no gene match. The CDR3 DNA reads TGCGCCAGCCGACCGACAGGGGACACCGGGGAGCTGTTTTTT. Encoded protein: CASRPTGDTGELFF. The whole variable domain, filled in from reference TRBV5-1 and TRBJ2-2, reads KAGVTQTPRYLIKTRGQQVTLSCSPISGHRSVSWYQQTPGQGLQFLFEYFSETQRNKGNFPGRFSGRQFSNSRSEMNVSTLELGDSALYLCASRPTGDTGELFFGEGSRLTVL.

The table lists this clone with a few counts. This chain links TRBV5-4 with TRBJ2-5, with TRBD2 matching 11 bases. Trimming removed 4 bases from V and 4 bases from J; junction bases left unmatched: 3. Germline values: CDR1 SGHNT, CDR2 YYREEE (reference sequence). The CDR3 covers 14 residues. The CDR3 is CASSPGLAGETQYF. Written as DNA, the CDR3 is TGTGCCAGCAGCCCAGGACTAGCGGGAGAGACCCAGTACTTC.

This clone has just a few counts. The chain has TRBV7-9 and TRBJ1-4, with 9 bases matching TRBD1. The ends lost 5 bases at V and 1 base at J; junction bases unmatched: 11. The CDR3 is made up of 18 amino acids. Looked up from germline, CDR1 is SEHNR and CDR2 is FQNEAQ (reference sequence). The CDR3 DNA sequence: TGTGCCAGCAGCCGCTGGACAGGGGCGGCCGGAACTAATGAAAAACTGTTTTTT. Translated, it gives CASSRWTGAAGTNEKLFF.

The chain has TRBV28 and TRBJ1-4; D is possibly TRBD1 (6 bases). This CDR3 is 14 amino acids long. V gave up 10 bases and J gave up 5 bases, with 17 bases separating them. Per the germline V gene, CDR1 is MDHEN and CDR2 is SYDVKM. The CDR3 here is CATLSGGLNEKLFF. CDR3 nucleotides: TGTGCCACCCTTTCGGGGGGGCTAAATGAAAAACTGTTTTTT.

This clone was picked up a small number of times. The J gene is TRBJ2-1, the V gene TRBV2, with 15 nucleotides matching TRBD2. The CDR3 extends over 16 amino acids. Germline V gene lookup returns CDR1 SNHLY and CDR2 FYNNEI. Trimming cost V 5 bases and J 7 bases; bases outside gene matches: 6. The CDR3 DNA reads TGTGCCAGCAGTCTCCAAGGGACTAGCGGGAGGAATGAGCAGTTCTTC. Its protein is CASSLQGTSGRNEQFF.

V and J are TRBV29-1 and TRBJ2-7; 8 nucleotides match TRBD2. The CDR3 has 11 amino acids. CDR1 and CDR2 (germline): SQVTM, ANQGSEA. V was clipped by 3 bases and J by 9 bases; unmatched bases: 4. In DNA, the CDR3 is TGCAGCGTTGAGGTAGCGGGAATGCAGTACTTC. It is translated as CSVEVAGMQYF.

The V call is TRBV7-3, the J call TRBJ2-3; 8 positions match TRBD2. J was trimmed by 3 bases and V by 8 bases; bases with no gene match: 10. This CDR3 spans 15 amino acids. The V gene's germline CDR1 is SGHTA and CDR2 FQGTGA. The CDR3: CASRTSGGGTDTQYF. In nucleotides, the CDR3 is TGTGCCAGCCGCACTAGCGGAGGGGGGACAGATACGCAGTATTTT.

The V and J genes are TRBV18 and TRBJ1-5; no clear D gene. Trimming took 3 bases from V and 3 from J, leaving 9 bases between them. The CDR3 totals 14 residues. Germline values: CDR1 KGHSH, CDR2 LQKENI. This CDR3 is CASSPGGFNQPQHF. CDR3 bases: TGTGCCAGCTCACCGGGAGGGTTCAATCAGCCCCAGCATTTT.

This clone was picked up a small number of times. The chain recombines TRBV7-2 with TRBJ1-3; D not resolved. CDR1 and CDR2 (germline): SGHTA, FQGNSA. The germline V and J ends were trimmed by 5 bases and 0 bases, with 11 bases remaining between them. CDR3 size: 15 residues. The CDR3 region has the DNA TGTGCCAGCAGCCTAGGAGGGCTCTCTGGAAACACCATATATTTT. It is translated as CASSLGGLSGNTIYF.

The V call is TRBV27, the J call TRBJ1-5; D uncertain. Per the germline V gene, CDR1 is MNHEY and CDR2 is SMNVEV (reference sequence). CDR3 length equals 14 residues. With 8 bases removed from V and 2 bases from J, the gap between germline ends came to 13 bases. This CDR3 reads CASGAGWGNQPQHF. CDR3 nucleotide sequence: TGTGCCAGCGGAGCGGGGTGGGGCAATCAGCCCCAGCATTTT.